Listed below are T cell receptor beta chains from one sample, sequenced in a study of cytomegalovirus exposure and HLA in healthy donors. The repertoire was sequenced with immunoSEQ multiplex PCR; TCRdb's copy has only in-frame clones and lacks some. Of about 150,000 clones detected, roughly 80% appear once; the ten largest clones hold around 13%. The specimen was PBMCs. The receptors were gathered from a man aged 35 to 55 in good health and CMV-seropositive. Each CDR3 is given with its conserved first and last residue. The D gene is left open where the match is weak. Size tells how often a clone was seen (once, few, many) or the class of an expanded clone, and some rows leave it out.

d_gene	len	abundance	v_gene	j_gene	CDR3nt	CDR3aa
TRBD1	14	NA	TRBV5-8	TRBJ2-1	TGTGCCAGCAGCTTTGGGACAGGGGGCAATGAGCAGTTCTTC	CASSFGTGGNEQFF
TRBD1	16	NA	TRBV19	TRBJ1-3	TGTGCCAGTAGTACCCGACAGGGAGGACCTGGAAACACCATATATTTT	CASSTRQGGPGNTIYF
NA	13	once	TRBV7-9	TRBJ2-3	TGTGCCAGCAGCTTCGGGGGAGCGGATACGCAGTATTTT	CASSFGGADTQYF
NA	12	once	TRBV6-5	TRBJ1-2	TGTGCCAGCAGTGAACAGATCTATGGCTACACCTTC	CASSEQIYGYTF
TRBD2	15	once	TRBV7-9	TRBJ2-2	TGTGCCAGCAGCTCCATAGCGGGACTTGGCGGGGAGCTGTTTTTT	CASSSIAGLGGELFF
NA	14	NA	TRBV29-1	TRBJ2-2	TGCAGCGTTCGATTGGGGGGAGTGGACGGGGAGCTGTTTTTT	CSVRLGGVDGELFF
NA	16	once	TRBV5-8	TRBJ2-2	TGTGCCAGCAGCTTGGGTTCAGGGCCGAACACCGGGGAGCTGTTTTTT	CASSLGSGPNTGELFF
NA	15	NA	TRBV15	TRBJ1-4	TGTGCCACCAGCAGAGTGGGGACTTTTAATGAAAAACTGTTTTTT	CATSRVGTFNEKLFF
TRBD2	15	NA	TRBV5-4	TRBJ2-2	TGTGCCAGCAGCCCTAGCGGGAGTTTTAGCGGGGAGCTGTTTTTT	CASSPSGSFSGELFF
NA	15	NA	TRBV7-9	TRBJ1-3	TGTGCCAGCAGCTTAGTCCCAGGGCCTGGAAACACCATATATTTT	CASSLVPGPGNTIYF
NA	15	NA	TRBV4-2	TRBJ1-5	TGTGCCAGCAGCCCTGGGCTTAGATATGGTCAGCCCCAGCATTTT	CASSPGLRYGQPQHF
NA	17	NA	TRBV9	TRBJ2-7	TGTGCCAGCAGCGAGGTGGGGGGAGGAGCGGGACACTACGAGCAGTACTTC	CASSEVGGGAGHYEQYF
TRBD2	15	NA	TRBV7-3	TRBJ2-1	TGTGCCAGCAGCCCCGGCTACGGCGGGAGCAATGAGCAGTTCTTC	CASSPGYGGSNEQFF
TRBD1	18	once	TRBV5-8	TRBJ1-1	TGTGCCAGCAGCGACCCGAGGACAGGAAGTATCATGAACACTGAAGCTTTCTTT	CASSDPRTGSIMNTEAFF
TRBD2	13	NA	TRBV27	TRBJ2-7	TGTGCCAGCTCCCCGGGAGGGTCCTACGAGCAGTACTTC	CASSPGGSYEQYF
TRBD1	14	once	TRBV5-4	TRBJ1-1	TGTGCCAGCAGTGACCCAGGGGGCGTCACTGAAGCTTTCTTT	CASSDPGGVTEAFF
NA	14	NA	TRBV7-9	TRBJ1-1	TGTGCCAGCAGACCAGTTACAGGGTATACTGAAGCTTTCTTT	CASRPVTGYTEAFF
NA	12	NA	TRBV19	TRBJ2-2	TGTGCCAGTAGTATCGGGACCGGGGAGCTGTTTTTT	CASSIGTGELFF
NA	14	NA	TRBV19	TRBJ1-5	TGTGCCAGTAAGGGGCAAAGGAGCAATCAGCCCCAGCATTTT	CASKGQRSNQPQHF
NA	14	NA	TRBV7-9	TRBJ1-4	TGTGCCAGCAGCAGAACCGGGGGGGTTGAAAAACTGTTTTTT	CASSRTGGVEKLFF
NA	14	NA	TRBV10-3	TRBJ1-2	TGTGCCACCGGACTATTCAGGGCTAACTATGGCTACACCTTC	CATGLFRANYGYTF
NA	16	NA	TRBV18	TRBJ1-5	TGTGCCAGCTCACCACAGGCGGCCTCGAGGGATCAGCCCCAGCATTTT	CASSPQAASRDQPQHF
NA	15	NA	TRBV6-1	TRBJ2-2	TGTGCCAGCAGTGCCGGGCAGCGGCCCACCGGGGAGCTGTTTTTT	CASSAGQRPTGELFF
TRBD2	16	NA	TRBV7-8	TRBJ2-5	TGTGCCAGCAGCCAAACGAGCGGGAGGGCCCTAGAGACCCAGTACTTC	CASSQTSGRALETQYF